These 5 T cell receptor beta chains originate from one sample sequenced in a study of cytomegalovirus exposure and HLA in healthy donors (TCRdb year 2017). Library construction relied on the immunoSEQ multiplex PCR assay. Held by TCRdb, this immuneACCESS table contains in-frame sequences only and omits some clones. Under half of the omission traces to an unresolved V gene where checked; the cause of the rest is unknown. The table for this sample lists 90,000 to 120,000 clones; about 94% of them were counted only once. About 0.7% of the sample lies in the top ten. The sample taken for sequencing was PBMCs. The receptors derive from a woman aged 18-29 years in good health and CMV-seronegative.

V is TRBV4-2 and J is TRBJ1-4, with D unclear. The CDR3 runs to 18 residues. Germline V gene lookup returns CDR1 LGHNA and CDR2 YNFKEQ. Trimming removed 0 bases from V and 1 base from J, with 15 bases in between. DNA of the CDR3: TGTGCCAGCAGCCAAGACCAAACAGTTTCGATAACTAATGAAAAACTGTTTTTT. Its translation is CASSQDQTVSITNEKLFF.

V usage is TRBV5-1 and J usage is TRBJ2-3; 9 bases match TRBD2. The CDR3 has 15 residues. Germline assignment: CDR1 SGHRS and CDR2 YFSETQ. The trim removed 4 bases at V and 4 bases at J, leaving 7 bases unmatched. CDR3 in amino acids: CASSEGSGGADTQYF. The CDR3 DNA reads TGCGCCAGCAGCGAAGGTAGCGGGGGCGCAGATACGCAGTATTTT.

This chain links TRBV29-1 with TRBJ1-2, with D unresolved. Between the trimmed V and J ends, which lost 2 bases and 3 bases, there was a span of 7 bases. The germline CDR1 and CDR2 sequences are SQVTM and ANQGSEA. CDR3 length equals 12 residues. CDR3 region: CSVEQVHYGYTF. The CDR3 DNA sequence: TGCAGCGTTGAACAGGTTCACTATGGCTACACCTTC.

The gene calls are TRBV4-3 and TRBJ2-7, with 11 bases identical to TRBD2. The germline V gene encodes CDR1 LGHNA and CDR2 YSLEER. This CDR3 spans 15 amino acids. V gave up 3 bases and J gave up 2 bases; unmatched junction bases: 3. CDR3 sequence reads: CASSHRLAGTYEQYF. CDR3 DNA: TGCGCCAGCAGCCACCGACTAGCGGGGACCTACGAGCAGTACTTC.

In the case of this clone: One junction end does not reproduce the germline sequence, and a read error may be involved. The V call is TRBV6-5, the J call TRBJ1-2; possible D gene TRBD1, 5 bases. CDR3 length: 14 amino acids. Germline CDR1 is MNHEY and CDR2 is SVGAGI. The CDR3 sequence is CASSNSGGVYGYTF. Here the CDR3 DNA reads TGTGCCAGCAGTAACTCGGGGGGGGTCTATGGCTACACCTTC.